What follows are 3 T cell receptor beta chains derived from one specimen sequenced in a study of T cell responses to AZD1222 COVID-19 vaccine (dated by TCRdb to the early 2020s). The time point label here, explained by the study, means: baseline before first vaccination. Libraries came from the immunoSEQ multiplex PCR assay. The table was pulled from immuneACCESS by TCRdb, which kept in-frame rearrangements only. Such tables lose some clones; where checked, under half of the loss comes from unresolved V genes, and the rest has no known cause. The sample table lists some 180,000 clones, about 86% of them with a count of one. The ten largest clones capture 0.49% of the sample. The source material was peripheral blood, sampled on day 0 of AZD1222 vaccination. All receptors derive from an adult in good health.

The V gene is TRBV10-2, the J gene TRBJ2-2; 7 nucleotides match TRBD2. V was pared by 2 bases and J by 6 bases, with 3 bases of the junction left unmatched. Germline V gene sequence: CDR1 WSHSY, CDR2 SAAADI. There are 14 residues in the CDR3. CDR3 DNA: TGCGCCAGCAGTGAGGCGGCGGGAGCCGGGGAGCTGTTTTTT. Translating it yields CASSEAAGAGELFF.

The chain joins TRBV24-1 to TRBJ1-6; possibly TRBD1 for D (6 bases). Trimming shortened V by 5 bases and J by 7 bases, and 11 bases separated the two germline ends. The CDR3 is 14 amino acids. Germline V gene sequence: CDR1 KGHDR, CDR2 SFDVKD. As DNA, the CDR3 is TGTGCCACCAGTGGGGGACACCTAAATTCACCCCTCCACTTT. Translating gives CATSGGHLNSPLHF.

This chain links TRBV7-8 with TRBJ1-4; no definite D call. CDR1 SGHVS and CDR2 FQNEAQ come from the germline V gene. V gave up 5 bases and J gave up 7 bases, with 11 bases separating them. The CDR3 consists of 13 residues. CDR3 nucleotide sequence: TGTGCCAGCAGCCGAAGGGAGTTTGAAAAACTGTTTTTT. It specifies CASSRREFEKLFF.